This T cell receptor beta chain was captured in a study of human T cells and chemical hapten exposure. MiXCR, run by TCRdb on the RACE reads, gives a single entry per CDR3 protein. The sample lists 75,000 to 100,000 distinct CDR3 sequences, roughly 12% occurring once. General study findings and limits: A positive correlation with patch test score was shown by PT1 expanded TCR counts.

The V gene lost 9 bases and the J gene lost 4 bases, with 8 bases spanning the gap. The length of the CDR3 is 11 residues. Germline CDR1 reads MDHEN; CDR2 reads SYDVKM. Note on this clonotype: Antigen specificity is unknown.

The time point was: patch test 1, 2 weeks after DPC sensitization. The treatment was: therapeutic diphenylcyclopropenone sensitization with weekly scalp DPC. The specimen was whole blood, collected in connection with sensitization to the hapten diphenylcyclopropenone (DPC). The receptor was isolated from a woman aged 40 to 49 with alopecia areata. Some clones in this sample may be carry-over from other donors' samples. V gene TRBV28 combines with J gene TRBJ2-3, with D uncertain. CDR3 sequence reads: CASRRADTQYF. DNA for the CDR3: TGTGCCAGTCGCAGAGCAGATACGCAGTATTTT.